This TCR beta chain comes out of a study of human T cells and chemical hapten exposure. Time point noted: patch test 2, 6 weeks after DPC sensitization. Documented treatment: therapeutic diphenylcyclopropenone sensitization with weekly scalp DPC. Extraction of total RNA was performed on unfractionated whole blood. Individual cDNA molecules received unique molecular identifiers in the library. MiXCR, applied by TCRdb to the RACE reads, yields one record per CDR3 protein. The sample has about 94,000 distinct CDR3 sequences, approximately 9.3% seen once; the top ten hold 2% to 2.5%. The sequences come from whole blood, collected in connection with sensitization to the hapten diphenylcyclopropenone (DPC). The receptor comes from a woman aged 35 to 49 with alopecia areata. Some clones in this sample may be carry-over from other donors' samples.

This CDR3 reads CASSLWGDNTEAFF. The CDR3, as DNA: TGTGCCAGCAGTTTATGGGGGGACAACACTGAAGCTTTCTTT. V usage is TRBV28 and J usage is TRBJ1-1; perhaps TRBD1 as D (5 bases). Trimming removed 0 bases from V and 2 bases from J, with 7 bases in between. CDR1 is MDHEN, CDR2 SYDVKM, per germline. The CDR3 loop spans 14 amino acids.